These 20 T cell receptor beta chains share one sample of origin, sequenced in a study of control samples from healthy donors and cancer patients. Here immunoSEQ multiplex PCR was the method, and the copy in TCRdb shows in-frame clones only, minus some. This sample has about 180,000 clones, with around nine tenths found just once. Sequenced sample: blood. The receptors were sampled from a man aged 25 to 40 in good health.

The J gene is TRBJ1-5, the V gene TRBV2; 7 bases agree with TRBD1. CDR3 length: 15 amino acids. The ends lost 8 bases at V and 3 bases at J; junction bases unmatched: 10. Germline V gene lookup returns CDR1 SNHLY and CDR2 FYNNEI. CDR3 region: CASGIYRGPNQPQHF. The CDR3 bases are TGTGCCAGCGGAATCTACAGGGGCCCCAATCAGCCCCAGCATTTT.

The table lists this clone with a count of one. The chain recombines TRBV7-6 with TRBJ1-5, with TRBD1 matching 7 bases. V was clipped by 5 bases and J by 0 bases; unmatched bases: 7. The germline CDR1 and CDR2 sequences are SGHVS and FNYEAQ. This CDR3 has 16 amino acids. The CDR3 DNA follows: TGTGCCAGCAGCCTCGGGACAGTGGATAGCAATCAGCCCCAGCATTTT. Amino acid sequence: CASSLGTVDSNQPQHF.

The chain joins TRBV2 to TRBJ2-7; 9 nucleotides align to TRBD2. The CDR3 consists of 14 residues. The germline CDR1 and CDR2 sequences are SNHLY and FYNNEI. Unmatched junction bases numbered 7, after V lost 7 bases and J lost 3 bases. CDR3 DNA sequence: TGTGCCAGCATCGAACTAGCGGGTCTCTACGAGCAGTACTTC. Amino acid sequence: CASIELAGLYEQYF.

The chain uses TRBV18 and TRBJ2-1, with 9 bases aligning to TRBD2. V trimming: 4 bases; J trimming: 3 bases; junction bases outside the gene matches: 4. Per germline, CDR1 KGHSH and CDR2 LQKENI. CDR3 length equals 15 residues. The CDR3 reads CASSRASGVYNEQFF. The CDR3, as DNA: TGTGCCAGCTCACGGGCTAGCGGGGTCTACAATGAGCAGTTCTTC.

The CDR3 coding sequence is TGCAGTGCTAGACCGGGTTCACCCCTCCACTTT. Translated, it gives CSARPGSPLHF. This chain uses TRBV20-1 with TRBJ1-6, with D uncertain. This CDR3 has 11 residues. Trimming cost V 2 bases and J 9 bases, with 5 bases left between them. Germline values: CDR1 DFQATT, CDR2 SNEGSKA (reference sequence).

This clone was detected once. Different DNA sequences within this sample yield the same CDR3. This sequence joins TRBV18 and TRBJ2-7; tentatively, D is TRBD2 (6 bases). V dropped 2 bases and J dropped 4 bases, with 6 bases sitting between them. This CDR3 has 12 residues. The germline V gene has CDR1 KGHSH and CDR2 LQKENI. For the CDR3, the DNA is TGTGCCAGCTCACCAGGGGGGTACGAGCAGTACTTC. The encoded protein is CASSPGGYEQYF.

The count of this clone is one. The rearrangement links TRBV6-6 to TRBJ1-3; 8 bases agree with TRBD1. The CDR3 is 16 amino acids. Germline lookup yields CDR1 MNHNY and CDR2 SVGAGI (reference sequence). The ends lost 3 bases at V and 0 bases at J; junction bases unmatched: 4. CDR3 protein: CASSYSGQGSGNTIYF. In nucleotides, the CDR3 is TGTGCCAGCAGTTATTCTGGACAGGGCTCTGGAAACACCATATATTTT.

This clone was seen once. CDR3 nucleotide sequence: TGTGCCAGCAGTTACCAGGACTCAGATACGCAGTATTTT. Protein sequence: CASSYQDSDTQYF. This chain joins TRBV25-1 and TRBJ2-3, with D possibly being TRBD2 (5 bases). Trimming removed 5 bases at V and 4 bases at J, with 10 bases between. This CDR3 contains 13 residues. Germline assignment: CDR1 MGHDK and CDR2 SYGVNS.

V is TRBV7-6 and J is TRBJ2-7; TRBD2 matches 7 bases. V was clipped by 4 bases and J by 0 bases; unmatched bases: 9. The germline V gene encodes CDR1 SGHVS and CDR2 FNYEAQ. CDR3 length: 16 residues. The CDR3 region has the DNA TGTGCCAGCAGCTCTCGGGACTACCTAAGCTCCTACGAGCAGTACTTC. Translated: CASSSRDYLSSYEQYF.

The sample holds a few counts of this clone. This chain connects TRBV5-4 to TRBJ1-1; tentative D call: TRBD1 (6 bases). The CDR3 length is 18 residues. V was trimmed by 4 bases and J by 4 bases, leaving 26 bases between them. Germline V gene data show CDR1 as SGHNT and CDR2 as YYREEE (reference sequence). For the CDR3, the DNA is TGTGCCAGCAGCCGAGGCCCAGAAACCTTGGGAGGGGGCACTGAAGCTTTCTTT. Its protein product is CASSRGPETLGGGTEAFF.

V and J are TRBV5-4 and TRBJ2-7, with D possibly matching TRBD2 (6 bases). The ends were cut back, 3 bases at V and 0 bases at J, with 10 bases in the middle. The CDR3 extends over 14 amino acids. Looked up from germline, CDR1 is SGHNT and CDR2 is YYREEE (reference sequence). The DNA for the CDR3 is TGTGCCAGCAGCTCGACCGGGGGCTCCTACGAGCAGTACTTC. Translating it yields CASSSTGGSYEQYF.

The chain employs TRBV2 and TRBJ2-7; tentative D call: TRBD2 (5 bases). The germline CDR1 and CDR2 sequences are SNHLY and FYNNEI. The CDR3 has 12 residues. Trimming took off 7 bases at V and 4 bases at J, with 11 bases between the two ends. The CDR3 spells CASKAEVYEQYF. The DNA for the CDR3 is TGTGCCAGCAAAGCGGAGGTATACGAGCAGTACTTC.

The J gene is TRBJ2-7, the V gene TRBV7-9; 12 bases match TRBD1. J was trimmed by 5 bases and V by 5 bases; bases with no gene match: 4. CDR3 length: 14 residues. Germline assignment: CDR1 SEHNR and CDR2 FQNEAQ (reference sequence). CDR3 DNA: TGTGCCAGCAGCGGGGACAGGGGGCAAAACGAGCAGTACTTC. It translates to CASSGDRGQNEQYF.

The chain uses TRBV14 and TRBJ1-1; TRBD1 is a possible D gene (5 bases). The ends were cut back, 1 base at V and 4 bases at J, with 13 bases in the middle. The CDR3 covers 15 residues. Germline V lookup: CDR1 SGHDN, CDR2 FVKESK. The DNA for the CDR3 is TGTGCCAGCAGCCAAGTTGGGACGGGAGGCACTGAAGCTTTCTTT. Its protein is CASSQVGTGGTEAFF.

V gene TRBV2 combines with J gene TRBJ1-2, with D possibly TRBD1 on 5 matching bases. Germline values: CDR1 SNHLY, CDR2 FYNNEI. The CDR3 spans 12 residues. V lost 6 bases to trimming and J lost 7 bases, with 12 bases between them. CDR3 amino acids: CASSRDRRGYTF. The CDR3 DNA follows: TGTGCCAGCAGCAGGGATCGACGTGGCTACACCTTC.

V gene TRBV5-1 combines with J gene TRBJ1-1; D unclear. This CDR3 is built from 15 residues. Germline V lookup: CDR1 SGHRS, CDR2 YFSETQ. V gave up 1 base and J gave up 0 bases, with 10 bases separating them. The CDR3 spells CASSLQVQMNTEAFF. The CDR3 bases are TGCGCCAGCAGCTTGCAGGTCCAGATGAACACTGAAGCTTTCTTT.

CDR3 amino acids: CASSSDTEAFF. The DNA of the CDR3 is TGTGCCAGCAGCTCGGACACTGAAGCTTTCTTT. The chain carries TRBV28 and TRBJ1-1; D unresolved. V lost 6 bases, J lost 3 bases, and 5 bases lay in between. Germline assignment: CDR1 MDHEN and CDR2 SYDVKM. The CDR3 length is 11 residues.

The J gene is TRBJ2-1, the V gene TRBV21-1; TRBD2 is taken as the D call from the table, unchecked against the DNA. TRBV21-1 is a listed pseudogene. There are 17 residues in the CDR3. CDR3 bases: TGTGCCAGCAGCGCCCTTAGATCGGGGGAGTTGGGAAATGAGCAGTTCTTC. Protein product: CASSALRSGELGNEQFF.

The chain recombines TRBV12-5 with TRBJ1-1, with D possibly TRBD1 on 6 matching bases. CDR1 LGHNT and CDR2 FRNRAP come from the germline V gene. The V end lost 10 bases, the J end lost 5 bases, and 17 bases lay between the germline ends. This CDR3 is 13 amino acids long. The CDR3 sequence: CAITAGGGTEAFF. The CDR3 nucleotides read TGTGCTATCACCGCCGGGGGCGGGACTGAAGCTTTCTTT.

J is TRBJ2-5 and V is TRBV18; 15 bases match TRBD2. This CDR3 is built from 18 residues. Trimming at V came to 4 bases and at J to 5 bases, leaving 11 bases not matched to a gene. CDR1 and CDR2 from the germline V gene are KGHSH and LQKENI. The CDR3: CASSRGLAGGRQEETQYF. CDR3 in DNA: TGTGCCAGCTCACGCGGACTAGCGGGGGGGCGGCAGGAGGAGACCCAGTACTTC.